A single sample is the source of the 4 T cell receptor beta chains below, sequenced in a study of T cells in tumors and immune-related adverse events (dated by TCRdb to the early 2020s). What the treatment or condition label conveys for this sample: nivolumab (PD-1 blockade) given before sampling. Library preparation used the immunoSEQ multiplex PCR assay. TCRdb took over this immuneACCESS table, retaining in-frame rearrangements with V and J assigned. Such tables are incomplete; in checked studies, under half of the missing clones stem from an unresolved V gene, and the remainder is unexplained. This sample gives more than 20,000 clones in total; about 93% of them show up just once. The ten largest make up about 1.4% of the sample. The material was lymph node tissue, obtained from a patient treated with anti-PD-1 therapy. All receptors come from a female donor with metastatic renal cell carcinoma.

This chain uses TRBV4-2 with TRBJ1-2; D not resolved. From germline, CDR1 is LGHNA and CDR2 YNFKEQ. The CDR3 extends over 13 amino acids. The V end was cut by 4 bases, the J end by 2 bases, with 8 bases between. CDR3 loop: CASSPEDNYGYTF. In DNA, the CDR3 is TGTGCCAGCAGCCCGGAGGACAACTATGGCTACACCTTC.

The chain couples TRBV10-3 to TRBJ2-5, with a tentative D call TRBD2 (5 bases). The V and J ends lost 2 bases and 2 bases respectively, with 15 bases between them. Germline CDR1 reads ENHRY; CDR2 reads SYGVKD. The CDR3 is made up of 16 amino acids. The CDR3 nucleotides read TGTGCCATCAGTGAGGAGGGTCCTCGAGGGCAAGAGACCCAGTACTTC. This gives the protein CAISEEGPRGQETQYF.

The V call is TRBV5-1, the J call TRBJ1-3; possible D gene TRBD1, 6 bases. The CDR3 is 15 residues long. Germline V gene lookup returns CDR1 SGHRS and CDR2 YFSETQ. Trimming removed 0 bases at V and 2 bases at J, with 9 bases between. CDR3: CASSLVAGAGNTIYF. The DNA of the CDR3 is TGCGCCAGCAGCTTGGTGGCAGGGGCTGGAAACACCATATATTTT.

The J gene is TRBJ1-2, the V gene TRBV19, with 10 bases identical to TRBD1. V gave up 3 bases and J gave up 2 bases; unmatched junction bases: 3. This CDR3 region has 15 residues. CDR1 LNHDA and CDR2 SQIVND come from the germline V gene (reference sequence). The CDR3 DNA reads as TGTGCCAGTAGTATCGGGACAGGGGACAACTATGGCTACACCTTC. Encoded protein: CASSIGTGDNYGYTF.